The 29 T cell receptor beta chains below were found in one sample sequenced in a study of beta chain features in type 1 diabetes. Reverse transcription of all isolated RNA meant that expressed TCRB transcripts were sequenced. Assay used: immunoSEQ multiplex PCR; TCRdb lists only in-frame clones, some missing. The data show some 200,000 clones, with 16% seen just once and about 0.092% held by the top ten. Their recognized antigens are unknown. The study, taken as a whole, reports: Among all four CD4+ subsets, Type 1 diabetes patients had TCRB CDR3s that were moderately but significantly shorter.

The sample taken for sequencing was naive CD4+ T cells from blood. The receptors come from a man aged 30 to 45 with type 1 diabetes.

This clone was seen a few times. This chain uses TRBV18 with TRBJ2-1, with D perhaps matching TRBD2 (6 bases). Germline V gene lookup returns CDR1 KGHSH and CDR2 LQKENI. CDR3 length equals 14 residues. The V end lost 3 bases, the J end lost 8 bases, and 14 bases lay between the germline ends. This CDR3 reads CASSPGLYGHEQFF. The CDR3 DNA follows: TGTGCCAGCTCACCGGGACTCTACGGCCATGAGCAGTTCTTC.

The chain recombines TRBV27 with TRBJ2-5; TRBD2 matches 7 bases. The length of the CDR3 is 13 residues. Germline trimming cut 7 bases from V and 5 bases from J; bases unmatched to any gene: 7. The germline V gene encodes CDR1 MNHEY and CDR2 SMNVEV (reference sequence). As DNA, the CDR3 is TGTGCCAGCACCCCTAGCGGTGGGGAGACCCAGTACTTC. Protein product: CASTPSGGETQYF.

The V and J genes are TRBV11-1 and TRBJ2-5, with D unresolved. Trimming removed 5 bases at V and 3 bases at J, with 10 bases between. The germline V gene has CDR1 SGHAT and CDR2 FQDESV (reference sequence). This CDR3 has 13 amino acids. CDR3 sequence: CASSGRLKETQYF. The CDR3 bases are TGTGCCAGCAGCGGGCGATTAAAAGAGACCCAGTACTTC.

This rearrangement joins TRBV7-2 to TRBJ2-7, with D possibly being TRBD1 or TRBD2 (5 bases each). There are 14 residues in the CDR3. V lost 7 bases and J lost 7, with 20 bases in between. Germline CDR1 is SGHTA and CDR2 is FQGNSA. The CDR3 DNA reads TGTGCCAGCATCGTCACACGTACAGGAGGAGAGCAGTACTTC. This gives the protein CASIVTRTGGEQYF.

Only a few counts were recorded for this clone. The same CDR3 also results from other DNA sequences found in this sample. The chain recombines TRBV30 with TRBJ2-1, with TRBD1 identical over 7 bases. The V segment lost 1 base and the J segment 3 bases; nucleotides outside the gene matches: 0. Germline lookup yields CDR1 GTSNPN and CDR2 SVGIG (reference sequence). This CDR3 region has 13 residues. The CDR3 DNA reads as TGTGCCTGGAGTGGGGACAGCTACAATGAGCAGTTCTTC. Residues: CAWSGDSYNEQFF. The whole variable domain, filled in from reference TRBV30 and TRBJ2-1, reads SQTIHQWPATLVQPVGSPLSLECTVEGTSNPNLYWYRQAAGRGLQLLFYSVGIGQISSEVPQNLSASRPQDRQFILSSKKLLLSDSGFYLCAWSGDSYNEQFFGPGTRLTVL.

In nucleotides, the CDR3 is TGCAGCGTTGTTGTGGGGGTCTCCTACGAGCAGTACTTC. It encodes CSVVVGVSYEQYF. The chain couples TRBV29-1 to TRBJ2-7, with D possibly being TRBD1 or TRBD2 (5 bases each). The CDR3 length is 13 residues. Trimming removed 4 bases at V and 0 bases at J, with 10 bases between. Looked up from germline, CDR1 is SQVTM and CDR2 is ANQGSEA.

The table lists this clone with a few counts. The V and J genes are TRBV27 and TRBJ2-6; D might be TRBD1 or TRBD2, each matching 6 bases. The CDR3 length is 17 residues. CDR1 is MNHEY and CDR2 is SMNVEV in the germline V gene (reference sequence). V lost 6 bases to trimming and J lost 0 bases, with 15 bases between them. The CDR3 DNA sequence: TGTGCCAGCAGCGGCGGAGGGGGACTCTCTGGGGCCAACGTCCTGACTTTC. It encodes CASSGGGGLSGANVLTF.

This clone was counted only a few times. V gene TRBV18 combines with J gene TRBJ2-3; D is undetermined. The CDR3 length is 13 residues. Trimming took off 1 base at V and 4 bases at J, with 6 bases between the two ends. Germline-derived CDR1 and CDR2 are KGHSH and LQKENI. The CDR3 loop is CASSPRAPDTQYF. The CDR3 DNA reads TGTGCCAGCTCACCACGGGCCCCAGATACGCAGTATTTT.

For this clone: The same CDR3 can be traced to other DNA sequences in this sample. The chain employs TRBV4-1 and TRBJ1-2; D unclear. V was trimmed by 0 bases and J by 5 bases, leaving 4 bases between them. Germline V gene sequence: CDR1 MGHRA, CDR2 YSYEKL. CDR3 length equals 12 residues. The CDR3 is CASSQDSYGYTF. The CDR3, as DNA: TGCGCCAGCAGCCAAGATAGTTATGGCTACACCTTC.

There are a few counts of this clone. CDR3 nucleotides: TGTGCCTGGAGAAGGACTAGCGGGAGGGCCTCATACAATGAGCAGTTCTTC. Protein product: CAWRRTSGRASYNEQFF. This chain uses TRBV30 with TRBJ2-1; 15 bases fit TRBD2. Germline loops: CDR1 GTSNPN, CDR2 SVGIG (reference sequence). CDR3 length: 17 amino acids. Germline trimming cut 3 bases from V and 4 bases from J; bases unmatched to any gene: 7.

This rearrangement joins TRBV6-5 to TRBJ2-7; D is ambiguous. V shed 2 bases and J shed 5 bases, with 7 bases lying between them. CDR1 is MNHEY, CDR2 SVGAGI, per germline. The CDR3 runs to 12 residues. CDR3 region: CASSYDRDEQYF. The CDR3 nucleotides read TGTGCCAGCAGTTACGACCGGGACGAGCAGTACTTC.

The chain joins TRBV5-1 to TRBJ2-2; D is uncertain. Germline CDR1 SGHRS, CDR2 YFSETQ. CDR3 length equals 11 residues. Trimming removed 6 bases from V and 4 bases from J, with 4 bases in between. Here the CDR3 reads CASTTTGELFF. The DNA for the CDR3 is TGCGCCAGCACGACCACCGGGGAGCTGTTTTTT.

This clone was detected only a few times. This chain links TRBV7-3 with TRBJ2-2; TRBD2 matches 9 bases. V dropped 6 bases and J dropped 1; count of bases not matched to a gene: 6. Looked up from germline, CDR1 is SGHTA and CDR2 is FQGTGA. The CDR3 consists of 16 residues. The CDR3 DNA sequence: TGTGCCAGCAGTTCCGGGACTAGCAGGAACACCGGGGAGCTGTTTTTT. It codes for CASSSGTSRNTGELFF. The complete variable domain, with remaining parts taken from reference TRBV7-3 and TRBJ2-2, reads GAGVSQTPSNKVTEKGKYVELRCDPISGHTALYWYRQSLGQGPEFLIYFQGTGAADDSGLPNDRFFAVRPEGSVSTLKIQRTERGDSAVYLCASSSGTSRNTGELFFGEGSRLTVL.

This clone turned up a few times. The chain couples TRBV2 to TRBJ2-5; a weak D match, TRBD1 (6 bases). CDR1 and CDR2 from the germline V gene are SNHLY and FYNNEI. This CDR3 comprises 13 residues. Trimming pared 10 bases from V and 0 bases from J, leaving 12 bases between. CDR3 amino acids: CANKTGNQETQYF. CDR3 DNA sequence: TGTGCCAACAAGACAGGAAACCAAGAGACCCAGTACTTC.

This clone was seen more than once but under ten times. The chain joins TRBV4-2 to TRBJ2-1; the D gene is possibly TRBD2 (6 bases). The V end was cut by 1 base, the J end by 5 bases, with 15 bases between. The germline gives CDR1 LGHNA, CDR2 YNFKEQ. The length of the CDR3 is 16 residues. The CDR3 is CASSQVGAGPDNEQFF. CDR3 DNA sequence: TGTGCCAGCAGCCAAGTTGGTGCGGGACCTGACAATGAGCAGTTCTTC.

Comment on this clone: The same CDR3 also results from other DNA sequences found in this sample. The chain combines TRBV28 with TRBJ2-7; D ambiguous. V shed 6 bases and J shed 3 bases, with 9 bases lying between them. The germline V gene has CDR1 MDHEN and CDR2 SYDVKM. The CDR3 sequence is 12 residues long. The CDR3 reads CASSLGVYEQYF. The CDR3 nucleotides are TGTGCCAGCAGCCTCGGAGTCTACGAGCAGTACTTC.

The chain recombines TRBV11-1 with TRBJ2-3; 11 nucleotides agree with TRBD1. This CDR3 spans 16 amino acids. With 5 bases clipped from V and 4 bases from J, the junction kept 8 bases outside the gene matches. The germline gives CDR1 SGHAT, CDR2 FQDESV (reference sequence). The CDR3 DNA sequence: TGTGCCAGCAGCCTCCTTCCGGGACAGGGGGCAGATACGCAGTATTTT. It encodes CASSLLPGQGADTQYF.

The chain combines TRBV4-1 with TRBJ2-1; tentatively, D is TRBD1 (7 bases). The V end lost 4 bases, the J end lost 1 base, and 14 bases lay between the germline ends. The CDR3 consists of 16 residues. Per the germline V gene, CDR1 is MGHRA and CDR2 is YSYEKL. Here the CDR3 reads CASSRRDSSSYNEQFF. CDR3 DNA: TGCGCCAGCAGCCGGCGGGACAGTTCGTCCTACAATGAGCAGTTCTTC.

This clone has just a few counts. The V call is TRBV29-1, the J call TRBJ2-2; weak D call: TRBD2 (6 bases). CDR1 and CDR2 from the germline V gene are SQVTM and ANQGSEA. The CDR3 covers 12 residues. The V and J ends lost 8 bases and 5 bases respectively, with 12 bases between them. The CDR3 sequence is CSSGLLTGELFF. The CDR3 region has the DNA TGCAGCTCGGGACTTCTAACCGGGGAGCTGTTTTTT.

CDR3: CACTSGSRSYNEQFF. DNA of the CDR3: TGTGCCTGCACCAGCGGGAGTCGATCCTACAATGAGCAGTTCTTC. V gene TRBV30 combines with J gene TRBJ2-1, with 8 bases aligning to TRBD2. Germline loops: CDR1 GTSNPN, CDR2 SVGIG (reference sequence). The CDR3 is made up of 15 amino acids. V shed 6 bases, J shed 1 base, and the junction held 8 bases outside the gene matches.

The chain employs TRBV14 and TRBJ1-2; 10 bases are shared with TRBD1. The CDR3 runs to 15 residues. The germline CDR1 and CDR2 sequences are SGHDN and FVKESK. After removal of 1 base from V and 6 bases from J, the junction contained 5 bases not matched to a gene. CDR3 loop: CASSQAGTGANGYTF. DNA for the CDR3: TGTGCCAGCAGCCAAGCTGGGACAGGGGCTAATGGCTACACCTTC.

The chain recombines TRBV29-1 with TRBJ2-7; D gene uncertain. There are 13 residues in the CDR3. CDR1 is SQVTM and CDR2 is ANQGSEA in the germline V gene. The V end lost 4 bases, the J end lost 2 bases, and 12 bases lay between the germline ends. The CDR3 DNA reads TGCAGCGTTGGAGTGAGGCAAACCTACGAGCAGTACTTC. Translation gives CSVGVRQTYEQYF.

The table lists this clone with a few counts. The J gene is TRBJ1-1, the V gene TRBV2; D remains ambiguous. This CDR3 region has 13 residues. V was trimmed by 4 bases and J by 10 bases, leaving 16 bases between them. CDR1 and CDR2 (germline): SNHLY, FYNNEI. The CDR3 is CASSAGRPVAAFF. CDR3 bases: TGTGCCAGCAGTGCAGGCAGGCCCGTCGCAGCTTTCTTT.

A remark on this clone: Other DNA sequences of this sample code for an identical CDR3. The chain couples TRBV7-9 to TRBJ2-1; D ambiguous. From germline, CDR1 is SEHNR and CDR2 FQNEAQ (reference sequence). The CDR3 has 11 residues. V was pared by 1 base and J by 8 bases, with 3 bases between. The chain's CDR3 is CASSLVDEQFF. The CDR3 bases are TGTGCCAGCAGCTTAGTAGATGAGCAGTTCTTC.

There are a few counts of this clone. The rearrangement joins TRBV4-2 to TRBJ2-3; 8 bases agree with TRBD1. V lost 0 bases, J lost 2 bases, and 7 bases stayed unmatched. The CDR3 sequence is 17 residues long. CDR1 LGHNA and CDR2 YNFKEQ come from the germline V gene. This chain's CDR3 is CASSQDLAGGVTDTQYF. The CDR3 nucleotides read TGTGCCAGCAGCCAAGATCTTGCAGGGGGCGTCACAGATACGCAGTATTTT.

The sample holds a few counts of this clone. Other nucleotide sequences in the sample specify the same CDR3. J is TRBJ2-2 and V is TRBV7-2; D remains unclear. V was trimmed by 1 base and J by 5 bases, leaving 5 bases between them. Germline CDR1 reads SGHTA; CDR2 reads FQGNSA. The CDR3 consists of 13 residues. DNA for the CDR3: TGTGCCAGCAGCTTAGAAGGGACCGGGGAGCTGTTTTTT. Protein product: CASSLEGTGELFF.

This clone was seen a few times. The chain uses TRBV10-3 and TRBJ2-5; perhaps TRBD1 as D (6 bases). CDR3 size: 15 residues. Trimming removed 6 bases at V and 0 bases at J, with 14 bases between. From germline, CDR1 is ENHRY and CDR2 SYGVKD. The CDR3 DNA reads as TGTGCCATCAGGTCGACAGGCTTCGACCAAGAGACCCAGTACTTC. This gives the protein CAIRSTGFDQETQYF.

This sequence joins TRBV5-1 and TRBJ1-1; unclear D gene. Germline CDR1 reads SGHRS; CDR2 reads YFSETQ. The CDR3 is made up of 15 amino acids. V lost 0 bases and J 3 bases, leaving 12 bases between the germline ends. The CDR3 reads CASSLAEGRHTEAFF. CDR3 DNA: TGCGCCAGCAGCTTGGCCGAGGGCCGACACACTGAAGCTTTCTTT.

The chain employs TRBV18 and TRBJ1-4; D unresolved. The CDR3 contains 11 residues. The ends were cut back, 5 bases at V and 2 bases at J, with 0 bases in the middle. The germline CDR1 and CDR2 sequences are KGHSH and LQKENI. Written as DNA, the CDR3 is TGTGCCAGCTCAACTAATGAAAAACTGTTTTTT. Translation: CASSTNEKLFF.